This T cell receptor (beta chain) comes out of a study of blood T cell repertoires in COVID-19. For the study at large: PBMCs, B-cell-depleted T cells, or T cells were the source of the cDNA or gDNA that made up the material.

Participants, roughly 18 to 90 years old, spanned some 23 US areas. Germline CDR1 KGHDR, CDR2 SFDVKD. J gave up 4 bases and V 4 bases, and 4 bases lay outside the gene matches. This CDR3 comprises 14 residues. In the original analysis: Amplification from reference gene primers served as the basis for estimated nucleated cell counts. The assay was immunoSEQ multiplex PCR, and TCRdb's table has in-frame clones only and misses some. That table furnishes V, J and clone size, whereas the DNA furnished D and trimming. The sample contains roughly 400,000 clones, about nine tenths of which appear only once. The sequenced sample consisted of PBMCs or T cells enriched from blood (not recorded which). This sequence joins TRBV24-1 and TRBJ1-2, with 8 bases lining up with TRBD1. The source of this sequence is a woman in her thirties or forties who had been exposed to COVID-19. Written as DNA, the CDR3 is TGTGCCACCAGTGAACCGGACAGGGCCTATGGCTACACCTTC. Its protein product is CATSEPDRAYGYTF.